These 17 T cell receptor beta chains share one sample of origin, sequenced in a study of blood T cell dynamics during melanoma immunotherapy (dated by TCRdb to 2018 to 2020). The protocol used for the library was the immunoSEQ multiplex PCR assay. TCRdb re-hosts the immuneACCESS table, in-frame sequences only. Its copies lack some clones; in the studies checked, an unresolved V gene accounts for under half of them, and the cause for the rest is not known. The sample includes some 15,000 clones, with approximately 84% observed a single time. Of the sample, approximately 9% falls within the top ten clones. Sample time point, as interpreted from the label and publication: pre-treatment baseline. The source was blood, collected from a patient treated with checkpoint blockade. The receptors derive from a human donor with melanoma.

This clone has only a few counts. The chain links TRBV7-2 to TRBJ2-5; D remains ambiguous. The CDR3 is 12 amino acids. The V end lost 1 base, the J end lost 5 bases, and 5 bases lay between the germline ends. Germline CDR1 is SGHTA and CDR2 is FQGNSA. In nucleotides, the CDR3 is TGTGCCAGCAGCTTAGAAAGGGAGACCCAGTACTTC. This translates into CASSLERETQYF. Full variable domain (missing parts from reference TRBV7-2 and TRBJ2-5): GAGVSQSPSNKVTEKGKDVELRCDPISGHTALYWYRQSLGQGLEFLIYFQGNSAPDKSGLPSDRFSAERTGGSVSTLTIQRTQQEDSAVYLCASSLERETQYFGPGTRLLVL.

The chain links TRBV30 to TRBJ2-7, with unresolved D. The CDR3 runs to 11 residues. Trimming took 2 bases from V and 5 from J, leaving 7 bases between them. CDR1 is GTSNPN and CDR2 is SVGIG in the germline V gene (reference sequence). CDR3 protein: CAWSHLHEQYF. The CDR3 bases are TGTGCCTGGAGTCATTTGCACGAGCAGTACTTC.

The rearrangement joins TRBV6-5 to TRBJ2-2, with D unclear. The CDR3 extends over 12 amino acids. Deletions cut 2 bases from V and 7 bases from J, with 5 bases between. The V gene's germline CDR1 is MNHEY and CDR2 SVGAGI. The CDR3 nucleotides are TGTGCCAGCAGTTACATAGTCGGGGAGCTGTTTTTT. Its translation is CASSYIVGELFF.

The chain couples TRBV7-6 to TRBJ2-7, with 10 bases lining up with TRBD2. Unmatched junction bases numbered 5, after V lost 5 bases and J lost 1 base. The V gene's germline CDR1 is SGHVS and CDR2 FNYEAQ. The CDR3 has 15 residues. This CDR3 is CASSTGLAESYEQYF. As DNA, the CDR3 is TGTGCCAGCAGCACCGGACTAGCGGAGTCCTACGAGCAGTACTTC.

The table lists this clone with a count of one. The chain employs TRBV20-1 and TRBJ1-3; no clear D gene. The V end lost 3 bases, the J end lost 3 bases, and 3 bases lay between the germline ends. Per the germline V gene, CDR1 is DFQATT and CDR2 is SNEGSKA (reference sequence). The CDR3 extends over 11 amino acids. The CDR3 here is CSARGGNTIYF. The DNA of the CDR3 is TGCAGTGCTAGGGGTGGAAACACCATATATTTT.

The chain carries TRBV5-1 and TRBJ2-7; D is possibly TRBD1 (5 bases). Germline values: CDR1 SGHRS, CDR2 YFSETQ. V gave up 0 bases and J gave up 4 bases, with 14 bases separating them. The CDR3 sequence is 15 residues long. The CDR3 bases are TGCGCCAGCAGCTTGGCCCGACAGCTAACGTACGAGCAGTACTTC. Protein: CASSLARQLTYEQYF.

The CDR3 region is CASSPNSGGETQYF. CDR3 nucleotide sequence: TGTGCCAGCAGCCCTAATAGCGGGGGAGAGACCCAGTACTTC. The chain employs TRBV7-9 and TRBJ2-5; 9 nucleotides line up with TRBD2. CDR1 and CDR2 (germline): SEHNR, FQNEAQ (reference sequence). CDR3 length: 14 residues. Trimming removed 5 bases from V and 4 bases from J; junction bases left unmatched: 5.

V is TRBV5-4 and J is TRBJ2-5; TRBD1 aligns across 8 bases. The germline CDR1 and CDR2 sequences are SGHNT and YYREEE (reference sequence). Unmatched junction bases numbered 7, after V lost 4 bases and J lost 2 bases. CDR3 length: 15 amino acids. The CDR3 DNA is TGTGCCAGCAGCCCACAGGGGGGCGGGCAAGAGACCCAGTACTTC. This encodes CASSPQGGGQETQYF.

The genes are TRBV10-3 and TRBJ2-5; TRBD2 agrees at 7 bases. The J call may not be correct, given that the DNA end is closer to TRBJ2-7. CDR3 length: 14 amino acids. Germline-derived CDR1 and CDR2 are ENHRY and SYGVKD. The CDR3 sequence: CAISVASGYYEQYF. As DNA, the CDR3 is TGTGCCATCAGTGTGGCTAGCGGTTATTACGAGCAGTACTTC.

V gene TRBV15 combines with J gene TRBJ1-5, with D unclear. The CDR3 runs 12 residues. Trimming took 4 bases from V and 9 from J, leaving 10 bases between them. Germline V CDR1 and CDR2: LNHNV, YYDKDF (reference sequence). The CDR3 nucleotides are TGTGCCACCAGCATGAACCGGGGGCCCCAGCATTTT. Amino acid sequence: CATSMNRGPQHF.

The chain couples TRBV9 to TRBJ2-2, with D unresolved. The V end lost 0 bases, the J end lost 6 bases, and 6 bases lay between the germline ends. Germline CDR1 SGDLS, CDR2 YYNGEE. The CDR3 loop spans 13 amino acids. The CDR3 is CASSVGVPGELFF. DNA of the CDR3: TGTGCCAGCAGCGTAGGGGTCCCCGGGGAGCTGTTTTTT.

V usage is TRBV7-2 and J usage is TRBJ1-1, with a possible D match to TRBD1 (6 bases). Per the germline V gene, CDR1 is SGHTA and CDR2 is FQGNSA. The CDR3 totals 17 residues. V lost 3 bases and J 11 bases, leaving 28 bases between the germline ends. The CDR3 region is CASSFRGIVMGGDGAFF. CDR3 bases: TGTGCCAGCAGCTTTAGGGGGATCGTTATGGGAGGGGACGGGGCTTTCTTT.

The V call is TRBV5-1, the J call TRBJ1-2, with TRBD1 matching 10 bases. Germline loops: CDR1 SGHRS, CDR2 YFSETQ. J gave up 2 bases and V 4 bases, and 2 bases lay outside the gene matches. The CDR3 length is 14 residues. CDR3 amino acids: CASSRGQGNYGYTF. CDR3 bases: TGCGCCAGCAGCCGGGGACAGGGGAACTATGGCTACACCTTC. Filled out from reference TRBV5-1 and TRBJ1-2, the complete variable domain reads KAGVTQTPRYLIKTRGQQVTLSCSPISGHRSVSWYQQTPGQGLQFLFEYFSETQRNKGNFPGRFSGRQFSNSRSEMNVSTLELGDSALYLCASSRGQGNYGYTFGSGTRLTVV.

CDR3 nucleotide sequence: TGTGCCTGGAGTGTTTATCGGGGTGACTTCTTCCCATCTGGTAATGAAAAACTGTTTTTT. It yields the protein CAWSVYRGDFFPSGNEKLFF. This chain uses TRBV30 with TRBJ1-4; D is unresolved. Trimming took off 0 bases at V and 4 bases at J, with 27 bases between the two ends. Germline CDR1 reads GTSNPN; CDR2 reads SVGIG (reference sequence). There are 20 residues in the CDR3.

This rearrangement joins TRBV10-2 to TRBJ2-7; 7 bases fit TRBD1. The V gene's germline CDR1 is WSHSY and CDR2 SAAADI. This CDR3 is 14 amino acids long. V was clipped by 8 bases and J by 2 bases; unmatched bases: 9. CDR3 residues: CASGNRQGAYEQYF. In DNA form, the CDR3 reads TGCGCCAGCGGGAACCGACAGGGAGCCTACGAGCAGTACTTC.

The chain has TRBV29-1 and TRBJ1-2; no definite D call. Germline V gene sequence: CDR1 SQVTM, CDR2 ANQGSEA. Trimming removed 3 bases at V and 7 bases at J, with 18 bases between. The CDR3 spans 14 residues. CDR3 region: CSVDEGFLGRGYTF. In DNA, the CDR3 is TGCAGCGTTGATGAGGGTTTCCTAGGCCGTGGCTACACCTTC. Complete variable domain (other parts from reference TRBV29-1 and TRBJ1-2): SAVISQKPSRDICQRGTSLTIQCQVDSQVTMMFWYRQQPGQSLTLIATANQGSEATYESGFVIDKFPISRPNLTFSTLTVSNMSPEDSSIYLCSVDEGFLGRGYTFGSGTRLTVV.

V usage is TRBV6-5 and J usage is TRBJ2-7; D may be TRBD2 (5 bases). Germline CDR1 and CDR2: MNHEY and SVGAGI. This CDR3 has 15 residues. The germline V and J ends were trimmed by 3 bases and 2 bases, with 14 bases remaining between them. The CDR3 is CASSYPSGKPYEQYF. The CDR3 nucleotides are TGTGCCAGCAGTTATCCGAGCGGTAAACCCTACGAGCAGTACTTC.